The clone carrying this T cell receptor beta chain was counted between two and nine times. Its matching antigen is unknown. Trimming took 5 bases from V and 3 from J; bases not matched to a gene: 9. There are 16 residues in the CDR3. The germline gives CDR1 SEHNR, CDR2 FQNEAQ (reference sequence). TCRdb re-analysed the RT-PCR reads in MiXCR, keeping a single row per CDR3 protein. The sample shows a few hundred thousand distinct CDR3 sequences, 20% to 25% of them seen only once. The data belong to a study of response to subunit inactivated influenza vaccine. General observations from the study: Only a handful of new T cells, the authors suggested, are recruited with each seasonal influenza vaccination.

The chain is built from TRBV7-9 and TRBJ2-7, with TRBD2 identical over 11 bases. Specimen: PBMCs from blood, collected roughly 20 months after vaccination. This TCR was sampled from a man aged 45-69 years who received an inactivated influenza vaccine. For the CDR3, the DNA is TGTGCCAGCAGCACCCGACTAGCGGGGAACCTCTACGAGCAGTACTTC. This codes for CASSTRLAGNLYEQYF.